These 14 T cell receptor beta chains share one sample of origin, sequenced in a study of T cell responses to AZD1222 COVID-19 vaccine. TCRdb's table, derived via immunoSEQ multiplex PCR, lists solely in-frame clones and lacks some. The table lists fewer than 85,000 clones, approximately 89% of them singletons. The sequencing used peripheral blood, collected 28 days after the second AZD1222 dose. These receptors originate from an adult who received the AZD1222 COVID-19 vaccine.

The J gene is TRBJ2-7, the V gene TRBV6-5, with 8 nucleotides matching TRBD1. The CDR3 runs 14 residues. Germline loops: CDR1 MNHEY, CDR2 SVGAGI. Trimming removed 2 bases from V and 3 bases from J; junction bases left unmatched: 3. The CDR3 sequence is CASSYAGQGYEQYF. In DNA form, the CDR3 reads TGTGCCAGCAGTTACGCCGGACAGGGCTACGAGCAGTACTTC.

The V gene is TRBV30, the J gene TRBJ2-1; TRBD1 agrees at 9 bases. Germline loops: CDR1 GTSNPN, CDR2 SVGIG (reference sequence). The CDR3 is 14 amino acids. The J segment lost 6 bases and the V segment lost 4 bases, leaving 7 bases of the junction unmatched. The CDR3 loop is CAWIQQGAFNEQFF. The CDR3 bases are TGTGCCTGGATCCAACAGGGGGCCTTCAATGAGCAGTTCTTC.

The V gene is TRBV10-3, the J gene TRBJ1-6; 12 bases agree with TRBD1. Germline V gene data show CDR1 as ENHRY and CDR2 as SYGVKD. J was trimmed by 13 bases and V by 6 bases; bases with no gene match: 4. The CDR3 covers 13 residues. The CDR3: CAIRGQGAAPLHF. The CDR3 nucleotides are TGTGCCATCAGGGGACAGGGGGCCGCGCCCCTCCACTTT.

The chain employs TRBV7-3 and TRBJ2-1; D may be TRBD2 (5 bases). The V end lost 5 bases, the J end lost 0 bases, and 11 bases lay between the germline ends. This CDR3 has 15 residues. The germline CDR1 and CDR2 sequences are SGHTA and FQGTGA. DNA of the CDR3: TGTGCCAGCAGCACAAGCGGAAGCTCCTACAATGAGCAGTTCTTC. This codes for CASSTSGSSYNEQFF.

J is TRBJ1-1 and V is TRBV7-9; no reliable D call. The CDR3 extends over 13 amino acids. Germline CDR1 reads SEHNR; CDR2 reads FQNEAQ (reference sequence). V lost 3 bases and J lost 2, with 7 bases in between. The CDR3 loop reads CASSFEINTEAFF. CDR3 nucleotide sequence: TGTGCCAGCAGCTTCGAGATCAACACTGAAGCTTTCTTT.

CDR3 in DNA: TGTGCCAGCAGCCCGGGAGGGCCGTTGAATGAGCAGTTCTTC. Translation: CASSPGGPLNEQFF. The V call is TRBV5-4, the J call TRBJ2-1; TRBD2 agrees at 8 bases. This CDR3 comprises 14 residues. V lost 4 bases to trimming and J lost 7 bases; unmatched junction nucleotides: 7. Germline values: CDR1 SGHNT, CDR2 YYREEE (reference sequence). Full variable domain (remainder filled in from reference TRBV5-4 and TRBJ2-1): ETGVTQSPTHLIKTRGQQVTLRCSSQSGHNTVSWYQQALGQGPQFIFQYYREEENGRGNFPPRFSGLQFPNYSSELNVNALELDDSALYLCASSPGGPLNEQFFGPGTRLTVL.

The V call is TRBV5-8, the J call TRBJ2-3; 9 bases align to TRBD2. The V and J ends lost 1 base and 7 bases, in that order; junction bases with no gene match: 10. Looked up from germline, CDR1 is SGHTS and CDR2 is YDEGEE. The CDR3 loop spans 16 amino acids. The CDR3 protein is CASSLISGSFRYTQYF. The CDR3 nucleotides are TGTGCCAGCAGCTTGATTAGCGGGAGCTTCAGGTATACGCAGTATTTT.

CDR3 in amino acids: CASSPQQGGAWPQHF. The CDR3 coding sequence is TGTGCCAGCAGTCCCCAACAGGGAGGAGCATGGCCCCAGCATTTT. The J gene is TRBJ1-5, the V gene TRBV28; a possible D gene is TRBD1 (6 bases). Germline V gene lookup returns CDR1 MDHEN and CDR2 SYDVKM. The ends were cut back, 5 bases at V and 9 bases at J, with 20 bases in the middle. The CDR3 has 15 residues. Filled out from reference TRBV28 and TRBJ1-5, the complete variable domain reads DVKVTQSSRYLVKRTGEKVFLECVQDMDHENMFWYRQDPGLGLRLIYFSYDVKMKEKGDIPEGYSVSREKKERFSLILESASTNQTSMYLCASSPQQGGAWPQHFGDGTRLSIL.

CDR3 protein: CATFGQMNTEAFF. CDR3 in DNA: TGTGCTACTTTCGGGCAGATGAACACTGAAGCTTTCTTT. V gene TRBV28 combines with J gene TRBJ1-1; D gene uncertain. The CDR3 contains 13 residues. Germline V lookup: CDR1 MDHEN, CDR2 SYDVKM.

The chain has TRBV27 and TRBJ2-1; 16 nucleotides line up with TRBD2. V shed 2 bases and J 0 bases; nucleotides not matched to a gene: 7. The CDR3 contains 20 residues. Germline V gene lookup returns CDR1 MNHEY and CDR2 SMNVEV (reference sequence). CDR3 in amino acids: CASSLAGLAGGTNSYNEQFF. The CDR3 DNA reads TGTGCCAGCAGTTTAGCGGGACTAGCGGGGGGGACTAACTCCTACAATGAGCAGTTCTTC.

This CDR3 reads CASSLDPSKLEAFF. CDR3 coding DNA: TGTGCCAGCAGTTTAGACCCCTCGAAGCTTGAAGCTTTCTTT. The chain combines TRBV28 with TRBJ1-1; D gene ambiguous. Looked up from germline, CDR1 is MDHEN and CDR2 is SYDVKM. Trimming shortened V by 2 bases and J by 7 bases, and 14 bases separated the two germline ends. The CDR3 consists of 14 residues.

The gene calls are TRBV9 and TRBJ1-3, with 7 positions matching TRBD1. Germline V gene lookup returns CDR1 SGDLS and CDR2 YYNGEE. J lost 0 bases, V lost 1 base, and 4 bases had no gene match. This CDR3 has 16 amino acids. The CDR3 is CASSVLGTASGNTIYF. CDR3 nucleotide sequence: TGTGCCAGCAGCGTATTGGGGACAGCCTCTGGAAACACCATATATTTT.

V usage is TRBV27 and J usage is TRBJ2-7; D possibly corresponds to TRBD1 (6 bases). V was pared by 2 bases and J by 2 bases, with 13 bases between. There are 15 residues in the CDR3. In germline, CDR1 is MNHEY, CDR2 SMNVEV (reference sequence). For the CDR3, the DNA is TGTGCCAGCAGTTTAGGGGGCCCTGGTCCCTACGAGCAGTACTTC. Amino acid sequence: CASSLGGPGPYEQYF.

This chain uses TRBV11-1 with TRBJ2-5, with D possibly being TRBD1 (5 bases). Germline-derived CDR1 and CDR2 are SGHAT and FQDESV (reference sequence). CDR3 length: 16 amino acids. Trimming took off 0 bases at V and 4 bases at J, with 15 bases between the two ends. The CDR3, as DNA: TGTGCCAGCAGCTTAGCGGTTCCAGGGCTGGGAGAGACCCAGTACTTC. Protein product: CASSLAVPGLGETQYF.